This T cell receptor (beta chain) appears in the sequencing data of a study of control samples from healthy donors and cancer patients. Per germline, CDR1 SQVTM and CDR2 ANQGSEA. V shed 7 bases and J 5 bases; nucleotides not matched to a gene: 16. This CDR3 has 16 residues. The assay was immunoSEQ multiplex PCR, and TCRdb's table has in-frame clones only and misses some. The sample shows some 150,000 clones, 94% of them seen only once. The material sequenced was blood. The chain links TRBV29-1 to TRBJ2-3, with 9 bases lining up with TRBD1. The TCR sequence derives from a man aged 40-49 years in good health. The CDR3 nucleotides read TGCAGCGCCGAAAAGGGAACAGGGGGCGCAGGAGATACGCAGTATTTT. It specifies CSAEKGTGGAGDTQYF.